Sequencing of this T cell receptor (beta chain) was carried out in a study of T cell responses to AZD1222 COVID-19 vaccine. Germline trimming cut 0 bases from V and 3 bases from J; bases unmatched to any gene: 4. Germline CDR1 and CDR2: LGHDT and YNNKEL (reference sequence). This CDR3 is built from 15 residues. The assay was immunoSEQ multiplex PCR, and TCRdb's table has in-frame clones only and misses some. This sample carries over 110,000 clones, approximately 92% of them seen once, and the ten largest clones take about 3%. The chain carries TRBV3-1 (or the pseudogene TRBV3-2) and TRBJ2-7, with 8 bases that match TRBD2. The sequenced sample was peripheral blood, obtained on day 0 of AZD1222 vaccination. This receptor was identified in an adult in good health. The CDR3 DNA reads TGTGCCAGCAGCCAAGAGGCTAGCGGGTACTACGAGCAGTACTTC. Its translation is CASSQEASGYYEQYF.